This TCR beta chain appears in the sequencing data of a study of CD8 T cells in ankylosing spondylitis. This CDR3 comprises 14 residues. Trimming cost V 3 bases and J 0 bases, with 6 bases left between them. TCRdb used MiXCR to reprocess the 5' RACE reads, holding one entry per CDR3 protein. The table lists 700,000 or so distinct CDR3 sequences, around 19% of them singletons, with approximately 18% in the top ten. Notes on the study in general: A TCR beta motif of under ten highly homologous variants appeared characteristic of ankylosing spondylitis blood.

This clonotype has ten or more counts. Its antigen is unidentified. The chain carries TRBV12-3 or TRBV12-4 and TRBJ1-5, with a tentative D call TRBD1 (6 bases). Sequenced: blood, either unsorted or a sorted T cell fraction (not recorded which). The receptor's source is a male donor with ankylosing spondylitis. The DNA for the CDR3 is TGTGCCAGCAGTTTGGACAGTAGCAATCAGCCCCAGCATTTT. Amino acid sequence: CASSLDSSNQPQHF.